This T cell receptor (beta chain) was sequenced for a study of blood T cell repertoires in COVID-19. V dropped 1 base and J dropped 1 base, with 5 bases sitting between them. Germline V gene data show CDR1 as MNHNS and CDR2 as SASEGT. This CDR3 contains 14 residues. Libraries were prepared by immunoSEQ multiplex PCR; TCRdb keeps only in-frame clonotypes and omits some of them. Counted here are fewer than 80,000 clones, 90% occurring once; the ten biggest clones make up less than 8.5%. The sequence came from a human donor in a cohort sampled during active COVID-19. This chain connects TRBV6-1 to TRBJ1-5, with unresolved D. Specimen: peripheral blood. CDR3 DNA sequence: TGTGCCAGCAGTGAAGGGCCGAGCAATCAGCCCCAGCATTTT. It yields the protein CASSEGPSNQPQHF.